This TCR beta chain was captured by sequencing in a study of blood T cell repertoires in COVID-19. Overall study context: COVID-19 samples from acute and convalescent phases originated in the United States, Italy and Spain. From T cells, B-cell-depleted T cells, or PBMCs came the material, which was cDNA or gDNA.

Per the original methods: Reference gene primer amplification gave estimated nucleated cell counts. Sequencing used immunoSEQ multiplex PCR; TCRdb keeps in-frame clones, though not all of them. V and J calls and clone size are given by that table; D and trimming were obtained from the DNA. The sample comprises tens of thousands of clones, around 87% of which are singletons, and more than 4.5% rests with the top ten. The CDR3 runs to 15 residues. CDR1 is SGHKS, CDR2 YYEKEE, per germline (reference sequence). J was trimmed by 6 bases and V by 4 bases; bases with no gene match: 10. The sequence was collected from a man aged 50 or older with acute or convalescent COVID-19. The gene calls are TRBV5-5 and TRBJ2-1, with TRBD2 identical over 7 bases. The specimen was peripheral blood. DNA for the CDR3: TGTGCCAGCAGCCCAGAAAGGCGACTAGCCAATGAGCAGTTCTTC. Translated, it gives CASSPERRLANEQFF.